This TCR beta chain comes out of a study of blood T cell repertoires in COVID-19. The overall study: The origin of the acute and convalescent COVID-19 samples was the United States, Italy and Spain.

Authors' data handling: Cell counts per sample came from amplifying reference gene primers. Method: immunoSEQ multiplex PCR; TCRdb's copy keeps in-frame clones and lacks some. That table is the source of V, J and clone size, and D and trimming were worked out from the DNA. The sample lists 200,000 to 250,000 clones, 65% to 90% seen once, with almost 4.5% in the top ten. V gave up 6 bases and J gave up 2 bases, with 14 bases separating them. The CDR3 consists of 15 residues. Germline V lookup: CDR1 SNHLY, CDR2 FYNNEI. The TCR comes from a man aged 50 to 59 with acute or convalescent COVID-19. Sample: peripheral blood. The chain recombines TRBV2 with TRBJ1-5; D might be TRBD1 (5 bases). The CDR3 nucleotides are TGTGCCAGCAGAGCAAGGGGAATTGGCAATCAGCCCCAGCATTTT. This encodes CASRARGIGNQPQHF.